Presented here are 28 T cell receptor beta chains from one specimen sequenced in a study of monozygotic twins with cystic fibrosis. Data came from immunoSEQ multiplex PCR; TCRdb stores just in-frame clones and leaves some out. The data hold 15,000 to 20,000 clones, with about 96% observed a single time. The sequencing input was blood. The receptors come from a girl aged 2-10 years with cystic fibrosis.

The CDR3: CASSEHPGDQETQYF. CDR3 nucleotide sequence: TGTGCCAGCAGTGAGCACCCCGGGGATCAAGAGACCCAGTACTTC. This chain joins TRBV2 and TRBJ2-5; weak D call: TRBD2 (5 bases). Between the trimmed V and J ends, which lost 3 bases and 2 bases, there was a span of 13 bases. From germline, CDR1 is SNHLY and CDR2 FYNNEI. The CDR3 is 15 residues long. Filled out from reference TRBV2 and TRBJ2-5, the complete variable domain reads EPEVTQTPSHQVTQMGQEVILRCVPISNHLYFYWYRQILGQKVEFLVSFYNNEISEKSEIFDDQFSVERPDGSNFTLKIRSTKLEDSAMYFCASSEHPGDQETQYFGPGTRLLVL.

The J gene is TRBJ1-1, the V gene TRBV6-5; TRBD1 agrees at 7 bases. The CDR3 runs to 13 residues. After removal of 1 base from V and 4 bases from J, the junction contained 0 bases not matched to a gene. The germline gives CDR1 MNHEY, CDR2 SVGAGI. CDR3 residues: CASSYWDSTEAFF. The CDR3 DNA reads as TGTGCCAGCAGTTACTGGGACAGCACTGAAGCTTTCTTT.

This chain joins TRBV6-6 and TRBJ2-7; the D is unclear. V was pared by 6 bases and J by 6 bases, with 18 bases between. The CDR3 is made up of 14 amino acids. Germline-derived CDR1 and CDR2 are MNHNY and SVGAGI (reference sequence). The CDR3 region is CASRESAFMGEQYF. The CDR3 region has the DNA TGTGCCAGCAGGGAGAGCGCGTTTATGGGCGAGCAGTACTTC.

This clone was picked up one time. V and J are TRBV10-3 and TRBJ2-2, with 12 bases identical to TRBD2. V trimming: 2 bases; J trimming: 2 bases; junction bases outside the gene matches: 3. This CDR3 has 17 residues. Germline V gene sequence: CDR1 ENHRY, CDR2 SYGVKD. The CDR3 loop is CAISEGLAGINTGELFF. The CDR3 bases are TGTGCCATCAGTGAGGGACTAGCGGGGATCAACACCGGGGAGCTGTTTTTT.

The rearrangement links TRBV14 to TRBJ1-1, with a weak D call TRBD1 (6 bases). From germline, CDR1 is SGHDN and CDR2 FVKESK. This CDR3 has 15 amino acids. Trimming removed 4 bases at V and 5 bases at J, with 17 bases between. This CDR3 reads CASSRYQGLETEAFF. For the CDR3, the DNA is TGTGCCAGCAGCCGATATCAGGGGCTTGAGACTGAAGCTTTCTTT. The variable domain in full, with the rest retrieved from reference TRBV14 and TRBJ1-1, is EAGVTQFPSHSVIEKGQTVTLRCDPISGHDNLYWYRRVMGKEIKFLLHFVKESKQDESGMPNNRFLAERTGGTYSTLKVQPAELEDSGVYFCASSRYQGLETEAFFGQGTRLTVV.

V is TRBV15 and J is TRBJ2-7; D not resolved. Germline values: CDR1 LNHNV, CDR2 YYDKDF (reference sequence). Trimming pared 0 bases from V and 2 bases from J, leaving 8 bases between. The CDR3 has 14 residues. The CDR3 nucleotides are TGTGCCACCAGCAGAGACTATCCGGCCTACGAGCAGTACTTC. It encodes CATSRDYPAYEQYF.

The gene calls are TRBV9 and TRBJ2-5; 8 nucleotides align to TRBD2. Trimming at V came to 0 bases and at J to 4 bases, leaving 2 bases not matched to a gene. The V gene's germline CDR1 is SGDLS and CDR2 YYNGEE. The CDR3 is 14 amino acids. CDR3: CASSVASGGETQYF. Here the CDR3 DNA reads TGTGCCAGCAGCGTAGCGAGCGGGGGAGAGACCCAGTACTTC. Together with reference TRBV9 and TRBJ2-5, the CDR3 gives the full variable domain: DSGVTQTPKHLITATGQRVTLRCSPRSGDLSVYWYQQSLDQGLQFLIQYYNGEERAKGNILERFSAQQFPDLHSELNLSSLELGDSALYFCASSVASGGETQYFGPGTRLLVL.

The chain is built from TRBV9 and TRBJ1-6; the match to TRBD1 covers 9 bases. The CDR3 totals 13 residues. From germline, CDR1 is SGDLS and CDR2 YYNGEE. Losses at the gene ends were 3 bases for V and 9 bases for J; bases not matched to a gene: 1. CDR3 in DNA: TGTGCCAGCAGCGCACAGGGGGCTTCACCCCTCCACTTT. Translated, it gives CASSAQGASPLHF. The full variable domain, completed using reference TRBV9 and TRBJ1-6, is DSGVTQTPKHLITATGQRVTLRCSPRSGDLSVYWYQQSLDQGLQFLIQYYNGEERAKGNILERFSAQQFPDLHSELNLSSLELGDSALYFCASSAQGASPLHFGNGTRLTVT.

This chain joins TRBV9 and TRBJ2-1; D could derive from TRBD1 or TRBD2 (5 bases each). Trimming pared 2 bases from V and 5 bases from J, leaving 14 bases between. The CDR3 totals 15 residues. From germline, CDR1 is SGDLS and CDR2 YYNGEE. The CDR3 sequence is CASSVTGTENNEQFF. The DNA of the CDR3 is TGTGCCAGCAGCGTGACCGGGACGGAGAACAATGAGCAGTTCTTC.

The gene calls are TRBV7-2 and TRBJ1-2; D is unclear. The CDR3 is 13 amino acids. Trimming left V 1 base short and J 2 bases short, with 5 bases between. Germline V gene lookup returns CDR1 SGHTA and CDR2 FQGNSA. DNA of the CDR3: TGTGCCAGCAGCTTAGACACAAACTATGGCTACACCTTC. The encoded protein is CASSLDTNYGYTF.

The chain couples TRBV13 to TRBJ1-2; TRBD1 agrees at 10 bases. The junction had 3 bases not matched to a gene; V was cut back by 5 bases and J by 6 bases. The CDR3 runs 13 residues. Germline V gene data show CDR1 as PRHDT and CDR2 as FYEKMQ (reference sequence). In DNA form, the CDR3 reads TGTGCCAGCAGCCGAGGACAGGGGGATGGCTACACCTTC. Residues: CASSRGQGDGYTF. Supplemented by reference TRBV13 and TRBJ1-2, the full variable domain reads AAGVIQSPRHLIKEKRETATLKCYPIPRHDTVYWYQQGPGQDPQFLISFYEKMQSDKGSIPDRFSAQQFSDYHSELNMSSLELGDSALYFCASSRGQGDGYTFGSGTRLTVV.

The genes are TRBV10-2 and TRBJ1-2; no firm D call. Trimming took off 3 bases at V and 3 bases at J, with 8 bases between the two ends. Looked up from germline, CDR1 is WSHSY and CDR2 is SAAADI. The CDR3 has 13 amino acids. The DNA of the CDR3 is TGCGCCAGCAGTGACGCCCCGGACTATGGCTACACCTTC. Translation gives CASSDAPDYGYTF.

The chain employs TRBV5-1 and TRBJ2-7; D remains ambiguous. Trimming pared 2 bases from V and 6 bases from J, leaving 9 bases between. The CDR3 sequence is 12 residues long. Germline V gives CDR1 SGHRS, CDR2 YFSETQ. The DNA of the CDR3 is TGCGCCAGCAGCTTAGATGGAGCCGAGCAGTACTTC. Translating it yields CASSLDGAEQYF.

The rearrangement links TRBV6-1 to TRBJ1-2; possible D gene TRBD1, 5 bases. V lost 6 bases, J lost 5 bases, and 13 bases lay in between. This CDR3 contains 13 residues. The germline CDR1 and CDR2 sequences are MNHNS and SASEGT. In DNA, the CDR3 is TGTGCCAGCAGACTCGACAGTCCTTATGGCTACACCTTC. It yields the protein CASRLDSPYGYTF.

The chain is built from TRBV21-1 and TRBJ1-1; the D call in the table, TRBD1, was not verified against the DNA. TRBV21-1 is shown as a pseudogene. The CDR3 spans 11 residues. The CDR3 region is CASTHRSEAFF. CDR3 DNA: TGTGCCAGCACCCACAGGAGTGAAGCTTTCTTT.

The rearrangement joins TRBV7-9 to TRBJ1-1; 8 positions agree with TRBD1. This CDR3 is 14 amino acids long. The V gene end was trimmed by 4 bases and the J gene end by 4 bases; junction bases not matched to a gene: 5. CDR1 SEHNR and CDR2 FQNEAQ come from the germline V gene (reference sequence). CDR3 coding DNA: TGTGCCAGCAGCTCCGGACAGGGCTTCACTGAAGCTTTCTTT. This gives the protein CASSSGQGFTEAFF.

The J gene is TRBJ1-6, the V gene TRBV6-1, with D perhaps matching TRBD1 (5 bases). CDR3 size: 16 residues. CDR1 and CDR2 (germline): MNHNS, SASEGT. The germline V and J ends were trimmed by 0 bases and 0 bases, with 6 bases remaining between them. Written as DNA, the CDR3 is TGTGCCAGCAGTGAAGCAAGGGGCTCCTATAATTCACCCCTCCACTTT. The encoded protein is CASSEARGSYNSPLHF.

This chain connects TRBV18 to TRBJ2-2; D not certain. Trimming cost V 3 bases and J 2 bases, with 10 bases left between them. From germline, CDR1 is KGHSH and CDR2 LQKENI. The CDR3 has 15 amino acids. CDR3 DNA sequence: TGTGCCAGCTCACCGCCCGCCAGTAACACCGGGGAGCTGTTTTTT. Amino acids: CASSPPASNTGELFF. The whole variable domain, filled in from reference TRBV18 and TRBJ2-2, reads NAGVMQNPRHLVRRRGQEARLRCSPMKGHSHVYWYRQLPEEGLKFMVYLQKENIIDESGMPKERFSAEFPKEGPSILRIQQVVRGDSAAYFCASSPPASNTGELFFGEGSRLTVL.

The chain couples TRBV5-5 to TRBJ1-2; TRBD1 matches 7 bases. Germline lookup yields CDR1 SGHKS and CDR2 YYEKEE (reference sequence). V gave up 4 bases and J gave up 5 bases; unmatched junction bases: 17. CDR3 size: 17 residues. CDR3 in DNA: TGTGCCAGCAGCCTGAAAAGGGACAGTCACACCCCTTATGGCTACACCTTC. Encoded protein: CASSLKRDSHTPYGYTF.

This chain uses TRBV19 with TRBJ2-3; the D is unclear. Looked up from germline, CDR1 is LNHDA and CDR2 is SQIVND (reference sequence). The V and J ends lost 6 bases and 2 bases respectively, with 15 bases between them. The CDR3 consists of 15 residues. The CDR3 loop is CASRLGPYATDTQYF. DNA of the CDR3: TGTGCCAGTAGATTGGGCCCTTACGCCACAGATACGCAGTATTTT. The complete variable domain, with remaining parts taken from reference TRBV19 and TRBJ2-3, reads DGGITQSPKYLFRKEGQNVTLSCEQNLNHDAMYWYRQDPGQGLRLIYYSQIVNDFQKGDIAEGYSVSREKKESFPLTVTSAQKNPTAFYLCASRLGPYATDTQYFGPGTRLTVL.

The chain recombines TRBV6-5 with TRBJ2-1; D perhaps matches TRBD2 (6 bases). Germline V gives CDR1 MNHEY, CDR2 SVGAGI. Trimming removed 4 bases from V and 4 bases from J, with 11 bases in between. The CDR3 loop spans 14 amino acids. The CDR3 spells CASSFAGSYNEQFF. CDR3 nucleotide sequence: TGTGCCAGCAGTTTTGCGGGGAGTTACAATGAGCAGTTCTTC.

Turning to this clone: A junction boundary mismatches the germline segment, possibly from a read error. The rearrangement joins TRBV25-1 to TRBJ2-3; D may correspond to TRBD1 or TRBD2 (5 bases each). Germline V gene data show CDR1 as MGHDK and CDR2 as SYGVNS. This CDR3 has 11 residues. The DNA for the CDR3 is TGTGCCAGCAGTGAATCGGGACCACTGGAATTT. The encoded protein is CASSESGPLEF.

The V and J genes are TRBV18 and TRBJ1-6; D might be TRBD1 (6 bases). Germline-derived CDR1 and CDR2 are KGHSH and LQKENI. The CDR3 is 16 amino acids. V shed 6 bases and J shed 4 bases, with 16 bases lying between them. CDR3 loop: CASSRGQLFYNSPLHF. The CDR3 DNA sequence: TGTGCCAGCTCTCGAGGACAGTTATTTTATAATTCACCCCTCCACTTT. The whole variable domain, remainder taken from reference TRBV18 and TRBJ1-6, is NAGVMQNPRHLVRRRGQEARLRCSPMKGHSHVYWYRQLPEEGLKFMVYLQKENIIDESGMPKERFSAEFPKEGPSILRIQQVVRGDSAAYFCASSRGQLFYNSPLHFGNGTRLTVT.

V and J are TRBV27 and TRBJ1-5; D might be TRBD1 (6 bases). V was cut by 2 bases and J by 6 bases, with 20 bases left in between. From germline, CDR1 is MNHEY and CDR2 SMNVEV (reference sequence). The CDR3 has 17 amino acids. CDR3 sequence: CASSLRRSGGFLQPQHF. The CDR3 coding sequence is TGTGCCAGCAGTTTACGTCGAAGTGGGGGCTTTCTTCAGCCCCAGCATTTT.

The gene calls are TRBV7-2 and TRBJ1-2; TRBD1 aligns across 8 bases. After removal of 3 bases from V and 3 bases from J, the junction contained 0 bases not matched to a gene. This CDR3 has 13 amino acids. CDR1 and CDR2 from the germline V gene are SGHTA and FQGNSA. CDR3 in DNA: TGTGCCAGCAGCTTCAGGGGGCACTATGGCTACACCTTC. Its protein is CASSFRGHYGYTF.

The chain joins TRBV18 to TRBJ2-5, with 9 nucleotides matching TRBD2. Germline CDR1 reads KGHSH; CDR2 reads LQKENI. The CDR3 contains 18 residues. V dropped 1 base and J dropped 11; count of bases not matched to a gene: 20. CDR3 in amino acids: CASSPLKSPRGGLEEQYF. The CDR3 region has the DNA TGTGCCAGCTCACCACTTAAGAGCCCGCGGGGGGGCCTGGAGGAGCAGTACTTC.

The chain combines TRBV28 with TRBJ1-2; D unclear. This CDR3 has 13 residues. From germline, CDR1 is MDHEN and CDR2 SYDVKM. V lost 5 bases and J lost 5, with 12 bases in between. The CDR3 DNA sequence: TGTGCCAGCAGTACCAGGTCGGAATATGGCTACACCTTC. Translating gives CASSTRSEYGYTF.

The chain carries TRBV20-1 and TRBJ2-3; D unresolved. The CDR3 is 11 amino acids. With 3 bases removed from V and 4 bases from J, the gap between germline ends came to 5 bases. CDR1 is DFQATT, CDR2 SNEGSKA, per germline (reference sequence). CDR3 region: CSASLADTQYF. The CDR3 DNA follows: TGCAGTGCTAGTTTGGCAGATACGCAGTATTTT.